The 17 T cell receptor beta chains below all came from one sample that was sequenced in a study of post-analysis software for immune sequencing data (dated by TCRdb to about 2015). The investigation overall reported the following: Four to six TRBV segments, including TRBV5-6, TRBV5-1 and TRBV20-1, were significantly more frequent in patients than controls.

Libraries were made using PCR. The sequencer was an Illumina HiSeq 2500. To reduce PCR and sequencing biases, unique molecular identifiers were incorporated into the TCR beta cDNA libraries. Using fastp trimming at Q25 and MiXCR clonotype assembly, TCRdb reanalyzed the public sequencing data and kept in-frame beta chains. Merged by CDR3 protein, the rows form single entries marked with the most common genes and DNA. This sample is represented by roughly 870,000 distinct CDR3 sequences; roughly 50% of them were singletons. The top ten constitute 4.6% of the sample. These receptors have no known antigen. The sample consisted of blood. These receptors were obtained from a girl aged 5 to 17 with multiple sclerosis.

CDR3 nucleotide sequence: TGCAGCGTAAGGGGGCAGTGGACAGATACGCAGTATTTT. Protein product: CSVRGQWTDTQYF. J is TRBJ2-3 and V is TRBV29-1; 7 positions match TRBD1. This CDR3 is 13 amino acids long. V gave up 6 bases and J gave up 3 bases; unmatched junction bases: 6. The V gene's germline CDR1 is SQVTM and CDR2 ANQGSEA.

This clonotype has just a few counts. The V gene is TRBV20-1, the J gene TRBJ1-2, with D unclear. This CDR3 has 15 residues. Germline V gives CDR1 DFQATT, CDR2 SNEGSKA (reference sequence). V lost 0 bases, J lost 4 bases, and 15 bases lay in between. CDR3 amino acids: CSARDPLGGAYGYTF. The CDR3 DNA follows: TGCAGTGCTAGAGATCCCTTGGGAGGCGCCTATGGCTACACCTTC.

This clonotype was observed a few times. The rearrangement links TRBV20-1 to TRBJ2-1; 9 bases match TRBD2. Per germline, CDR1 DFQATT and CDR2 SNEGSKA (reference sequence). This CDR3 contains 15 residues. Unmatched junction bases numbered 9, after V lost 5 bases and J lost 4 bases. The CDR3 DNA sequence: TGCAGTGCTGAAACCGGGACTAGCAATTACAATGAGCAGTTCTTC. Protein: CSAETGTSNYNEQFF.

In DNA form, the CDR3 reads TGTGCCACGCAAGGTCGGGGGGGCGAAAAACTGTTTTTT. It encodes CATQGRGGEKLFF. The V gene is TRBV10-3, the J gene TRBJ1-4; D is perhaps TRBD1 (6 bases). CDR1 is ENHRY and CDR2 is SYGVKD in the germline V gene. The CDR3 is 13 amino acids. V was shortened by 10 bases and J by 8 bases, with 17 bases between the two germline ends.

The chain joins TRBV11-2 to TRBJ2-7; D unresolved. The V end was cut by 1 base, the J end by 3 bases, with 7 bases between. Germline V gene lookup returns CDR1 SGHAT and CDR2 FQNNGV. The CDR3 has 13 residues. CDR3 sequence (DNA): TGTGCCAGCAGCTTAGCGACCCTCTACGAGCAGTACTTC. Encoded protein: CASSLATLYEQYF.

This clonotype turned up a few times. This chain links TRBV12-3 or TRBV12-4 with TRBJ2-7; possible D gene TRBD1, 6 bases. This CDR3 is built from 15 residues. The V gene lost 5 bases and the J gene lost 2 bases, with 16 bases spanning the gap. The CDR3 is CASSDRTAYPYEQYF. CDR3 DNA: TGTGCCAGCAGTGACCGGACAGCCTACCCCTACGAGCAGTACTTC.

Only a few counts were recorded for this clonotype. The chain couples TRBV7-6 to TRBJ2-3; possibly TRBD2 for D (6 bases). Trimming took off 1 base at V and 14 bases at J, with 16 bases between the two ends. This CDR3 is built from 13 residues. Germline CDR1 SGHVS, CDR2 FNYEAQ. CDR3 in amino acids: CASSLVPSGLAYF. Written as DNA, the CDR3 is TGTGCCAGCAGCTTAGTCCCCTCGGGACTTGCGTATTTT.

This chain joins TRBV29-1 and TRBJ2-1; a weak D match, TRBD2 (6 bases). With 0 bases removed from V and 3 bases from J, the gap between germline ends came to 18 bases. Germline CDR1 is SQVTM and CDR2 is ANQGSEA. The CDR3 is 17 residues long. CDR3 loop: CSVEDPGGAGNYNEQFF. CDR3 sequence (DNA): TGCAGCGTTGAAGACCCCGGTGGGGCGGGGAACTACAATGAGCAGTTCTTC.

This clonotype has a handful of counts. The V call is TRBV12-3 or TRBV12-4, the J call TRBJ2-3; D uncertain. The CDR3 sequence is 14 residues long. Trimming stripped 5 bases from V and 5 bases from J, with 14 bases between. CDR3 region: CASSPGPGVDTQYF. Here the CDR3 DNA reads TGTGCCAGCAGTCCGGGTCCTGGAGTAGATACGCAGTATTTT.

This sequence joins TRBV7-2 and TRBJ1-2; D is possibly TRBD1 (6 bases). This CDR3 region has 15 residues. Trimming stripped 3 bases from V and 7 bases from J, with 18 bases between. In germline, CDR1 is SGHTA, CDR2 FQGNSA. CDR3 DNA sequence: TGTGCCAGCAGCTTGCTTTTCTCAGGGGCTGGTGGCTACACCTTC. Translation gives CASSLLFSGAGGYTF. Using reference TRBV7-2 and TRBJ1-2 for the parts outside the CDR3, the full variable domain is GAGVSQSPSNKVTEKGKDVELRCDPISGHTALYWYRQSLGQGLEFLIYFQGNSAPDKSGLPSDRFSAERTGGSVSTLTIQRTQQEDSAVYLCASSLLFSGAGGYTFGSGTRLTVV.

This rearrangement joins TRBV29-1 to TRBJ2-3, with TRBD1 as a possible D gene (6 bases). With 6 bases removed from V and 11 bases from J, the gap between germline ends came to 18 bases. The germline gives CDR1 SQVTM, CDR2 ANQGSEA. This CDR3 spans 12 amino acids. The CDR3 region is CSVDSGGGEQYF. The CDR3 region has the DNA TGCAGCGTCGACTCTGGGGGCGGTGAGCAGTATTTT.

This chain uses TRBV20-1 with TRBJ2-1; 11 positions match TRBD2. With V trimmed by 5 bases and J by 3 bases, 6 bases remained unmatched. CDR1 is DFQATT and CDR2 is SNEGSKA in the germline V gene (reference sequence). The CDR3 runs to 15 residues. The CDR3 region has the DNA TGCAGTGCTTCGACTAGCGGGGCCGACTACAATGAGCAGTTCTTC. This gives the protein CSASTSGADYNEQFF.

The chain couples TRBV10-3 to TRBJ2-7, with D possibly being TRBD2 (7 bases). Germline V lookup: CDR1 ENHRY, CDR2 SYGVKD. V lost 4 bases to trimming and J lost 4 bases, with 17 bases between them. CDR3 length equals 15 residues. CDR3 in amino acids: CAISGLRGGVYEQYF. The CDR3, as DNA: TGTGCCATCAGTGGGCTGAGGGGGGGCGTATACGAGCAGTACTTC.

This clonotype has only a few counts. The rearrangement links TRBV6-5 to TRBJ2-5; 12 bases fit TRBD2. Gene TRBJ2-7 matches the end of the DNA better, so the J call may be wrong. This CDR3 is 17 amino acids long. CDR1 and CDR2 (germline): MNHEY, SVGAGI. For the CDR3, the DNA is TGTGCCAGCAGTTACAGCCGACTAGCGGGGGCACTCTACGAGCAGTACTTC. Translated, it gives CASSYSRLAGALYEQYF.

This sequence joins TRBV10-3 and TRBJ1-1; D uncertain. The CDR3 is 15 residues long. V was cut by 6 bases and J by 1 base, with 15 bases left in between. Germline V gives CDR1 ENHRY, CDR2 SYGVKD. DNA for the CDR3: TGTGCCATCAGACGCTCATCTGGGGAGAACACTGAAGCTTTCTTT. Encoded protein: CAIRRSSGENTEAFF.

Comment on this clonotype: Compared with germline, one end of the junction differs, possibly owing to a read error. The chain recombines TRBV5-1 with TRBJ2-7; D is uncertain. Germline CDR1 is SGHRS and CDR2 is YFSETQ. The CDR3 totals 13 residues. CDR3 bases: TGTGCCAGCAGCTTGGCCGAGTCCTACGAGCAGTACTTC. Its translation is CASSLAESYEQYF.

The chain joins TRBV6-5 to TRBJ2-7; TRBD2 matches at 9 bases. The V gene's germline CDR1 is MNHEY and CDR2 SVGAGI. V shed 6 bases, J shed 4 bases, and the junction held 13 bases outside the gene matches. The CDR3 is made up of 16 amino acids. The CDR3 bases are TGTGCCAGCAGATTGACTAGCGGAAAGCCCCTTTACGAGCAGTACTTC. This sequence encodes CASRLTSGKPLYEQYF.